Detailed here is one T cell receptor beta chain. Its target is unknown. This record comes from a study of CD8+ T cells in alopecia areata. Study observations and caveats: Under tofacitinib, fewer expanded CD8+ clones appeared among the top 100 scalp clones.

In each case, RNA was isolated and then reverse transcribed into cDNA as the sequencing template. Some clones are missing from TCRdb's copy, which holds only in-frame ones; the method was immunoSEQ multiplex PCR. The repertoire includes some 160,000 clones, just over 65% of them detected once, and roughly 0.99% sits in the top ten. The treatment is: oral pan-JAK inhibitor, 5-10 mg twice daily. Peripheral blood, together with lesional scalp punch biopsies, was collected from alopecia areata patients. This TCR derives from a human donor with alopecia areata. Source: CD4+ T cells sorted from blood, taken at week 4, from a patient treated with tofacitinib.

CDR3 coding DNA: TGTGCCAGCAGTCTCCTCATGAGGGCTGGGGCCAACGTCCTGACTTTC. It specifies CASSLLMRAGANVLTF. J is TRBJ2-6 and V is TRBV2, with D perhaps TRBD2 (5 bases). From germline, CDR1 is SNHLY and CDR2 FYNNEI. The V end was cut by 5 bases, the J end by 2 bases, with 13 bases between. The CDR3 is 16 amino acids.